The 17 T cell receptor beta chains below all came from one sample that was sequenced in a study of cytomegalovirus exposure and HLA in healthy donors. With 60 Vbeta and 13 Jbeta primers, the PCR was carried out. Assay used: immunoSEQ multiplex PCR; TCRdb lists only in-frame clones, some missing. The sample contains over 110,000 clones, 82% of which appear only once. The specimen was PBMCs. The receptor source for this set is a woman aged 55-70 years in good health and CMV-seropositive.

This clone was seen a few times. J is TRBJ1-5 and V is TRBV6-6; 7 bases line up with TRBD1. The CDR3 has 16 amino acids. Per germline, CDR1 MNHNY and CDR2 SVGAGI (reference sequence). The V and J ends lost 8 bases and 2 bases, in that order; junction bases with no gene match: 12. The CDR3 loop is CASRILQGIRNQPQHF. Written as DNA, the CDR3 is TGTGCCAGCCGCATTTTACAGGGGATTCGCAATCAGCCCCAGCATTTT.

The chain employs TRBV28 and TRBJ1-2; 7 bases match TRBD1. The V gene end was trimmed by 5 bases and the J gene end by 2 bases; junction bases not matched to a gene: 5. The V gene's germline CDR1 is MDHEN and CDR2 SYDVKM. The CDR3 has 14 residues. CDR3: CASSALGGNYGYTF. Written as DNA, the CDR3 is TGTGCCAGCAGTGCCCTAGGGGGCAACTATGGCTACACCTTC.

This chain connects TRBV5-1 to TRBJ1-1; the match to TRBD1 covers 7 bases. J gave up 4 bases and V 4 bases, and 7 bases lay outside the gene matches. Germline-derived CDR1 and CDR2 are SGHRS and YFSETQ. This CDR3 is 14 amino acids long. For the CDR3, the DNA is TGCGCCAGCAGCATGACAGGGACACCCACTGAAGCTTTCTTT. Protein: CASSMTGTPTEAFF.

This clone was seen many times. The rearrangement uses TRBV10-3 and TRBJ2-3, with 9 bases aligning to TRBD1. The germline CDR1 and CDR2 sequences are ENHRY and SYGVKD. The CDR3 sequence is 15 residues long. The V segment lost 2 bases and the J segment 2 bases; nucleotides outside the gene matches: 2. CDR3 DNA: TGTGCCATCAGTGAGGGGACAGGGTCCACAGATACGCAGTATTTT. It is translated as CAISEGTGSTDTQYF.

The chain recombines TRBV2 with TRBJ1-2; 7 nucleotides line up with TRBD1. Germline CDR1 is SNHLY and CDR2 is FYNNEI. After removal of 0 bases from V and 4 bases from J, the junction contained 5 bases not matched to a gene. The CDR3 runs 15 residues. CDR3 sequence: CASSEAGSGGYGYTF. As DNA, the CDR3 is TGTGCCAGCAGTGAAGCCGGGTCAGGGGGCTATGGCTACACCTTC.

This chain connects TRBV5-6 to TRBJ2-4; 9 nucleotides match TRBD2. Per germline, CDR1 SGHDT and CDR2 YYEEEE. With 4 bases clipped from V and 3 bases from J, the junction kept 11 bases outside the gene matches. This CDR3 region has 17 residues. CDR3 coding DNA: TGTGCCAGCAGCGGTGGGGTAGCGGGAGATGGCAAAAACATTCAGTACTTC. Translated: CASSGGVAGDGKNIQYF.

The chain recombines TRBV4-1 with TRBJ2-5; 14 bases map to TRBD2. With 0 bases clipped from V and 1 base from J, the junction kept 7 bases outside the gene matches. The CDR3 has 19 amino acids. CDR1 MGHRA and CDR2 YSYEKL come from the germline V gene. CDR3 protein: CASSQDRGTSGGPQETQYF. The CDR3 region has the DNA TGCGCCAGCAGCCAAGATCGTGGGACTAGCGGGGGCCCCCAAGAGACCCAGTACTTC.

This chain connects TRBV29-1 to TRBJ2-7; 7 nucleotides agree with TRBD1. There are 13 residues in the CDR3. The J segment lost 0 bases and the V segment lost 8 bases, leaving 7 bases of the junction unmatched. CDR1 is SQVTM and CDR2 is ANQGSEA in the germline V gene. CDR3 region: CSYDREGSYEQYF. DNA of the CDR3: TGCAGCTATGACAGGGAAGGCTCCTACGAGCAGTACTTC.

V is TRBV5-1 and J is TRBJ2-7, with D tentatively TRBD2 (6 bases). The CDR3 consists of 15 residues. Trimming stripped 5 bases from V and 5 bases from J, with 20 bases between. The germline gives CDR1 SGHRS, CDR2 YFSETQ. This CDR3 reads CASSGVGGFSHEQYF. As DNA, the CDR3 is TGCGCCAGCAGTGGGGTCGGGGGATTCAGCCACGAGCAGTACTTC.

In regard to this clone: The junction departs from the called germline gene at one end, perhaps through a read error. The genes are TRBV30 and TRBJ1-5, with a weak D call TRBD1 (6 bases). Germline CDR1 and CDR2: GTSNPN and SVGIG (reference sequence). The CDR3 is 14 residues long. CDR3 coding DNA: TGTGCCTGGAGTAAAGGGGGTAGCGATCAGCCCCAGCATTTT. Its protein is CAWSKGGSDQPQHF.

The chain is built from TRBV15 and TRBJ2-5; D perhaps matches TRBD2 (5 bases). The J call is doubtful: the DNA matches TRBJ2-7 better. This CDR3 is built from 14 residues. Germline-derived CDR1 and CDR2 are LNHNV and YYDKDF (reference sequence). CDR3 residues: CATSRERGSYEQYF. CDR3 nucleotide sequence: TGTGCCACCAGCAGAGAGAGAGGGTCCTACGAGCAGTACTTC.

The V gene is TRBV25-1, the J gene TRBJ2-2, with 14 positions matching TRBD2. Trimming took 5 bases from V and 5 from J; bases not matched to a gene: 1. Germline V gene lookup returns CDR1 MGHDK and CDR2 SYGVNS. CDR3 length: 15 amino acids. In DNA, the CDR3 is TGTGCCAGCAGTCGGACTAGCGGGAGGACCGGGGAGCTGTTTTTT. Its protein is CASSRTSGRTGELFF.

This chain uses TRBV10-1 with TRBJ2-1, with 7 bases identical to TRBD1. Germline trimming cut 4 bases from V and 2 bases from J; bases unmatched to any gene: 2. CDR3 length: 14 residues. Germline V gene data show CDR1 as WNHNN and CDR2 as SYGVQD (reference sequence). The CDR3 nucleotides are TGCGCCAGCAGTGGGGGGACAGCCTACAATGAGCAGTTCTTC. It is translated as CASSGGTAYNEQFF.

This rearrangement joins TRBV12-5 to TRBJ1-1; tentatively, D is TRBD1 (5 bases). This CDR3 comprises 13 residues. Germline V CDR1 and CDR2: LGHNT, FRNRAP. V was cut by 3 bases and J by 3 bases, with 8 bases left in between. CDR3 nucleotide sequence: TGTGCTAGTGGTTTCGACAGCTACACTGAAGCTTTCTTT. This encodes CASGFDSYTEAFF.

This chain joins TRBV13 and TRBJ2-5, with TRBD1 matching 8 bases. V was clipped by 6 bases and J by 2 bases; unmatched bases: 8. The germline V gene has CDR1 PRHDT and CDR2 FYEKMQ (reference sequence). This CDR3 has 15 amino acids. The CDR3 sequence is CASSRRGPRQETQYF. As DNA, the CDR3 is TGTGCCAGCAGTCGCAGGGGGCCCCGTCAAGAGACCCAGTACTTC.

This chain connects TRBV7-2 to TRBJ2-5; D might be TRBD2 (5 bases). Trimming shortened V by 5 bases and J by 0 bases, and 10 bases separated the two germline ends. Germline assignment: CDR1 SGHTA and CDR2 FQGNSA. CDR3 length equals 14 residues. CDR3 residues: CASSRTRNQETQYF. The CDR3 DNA is TGTGCCAGCAGCCGCACTAGGAACCAAGAGACCCAGTACTTC.

The CDR3 DNA follows: TGTGCCACCAGGACAGGGGATGGCAATCAGCCCCAGCATTTT. Translated, it gives CATRTGDGNQPQHF. V and J are TRBV15 and TRBJ1-5; TRBD1 matches at 8 bases. CDR1 and CDR2 from the germline V gene are LNHNV and YYDKDF (reference sequence). The CDR3 covers 14 residues. Trimming cost V 6 bases and J 2 bases; bases outside gene matches: 3.